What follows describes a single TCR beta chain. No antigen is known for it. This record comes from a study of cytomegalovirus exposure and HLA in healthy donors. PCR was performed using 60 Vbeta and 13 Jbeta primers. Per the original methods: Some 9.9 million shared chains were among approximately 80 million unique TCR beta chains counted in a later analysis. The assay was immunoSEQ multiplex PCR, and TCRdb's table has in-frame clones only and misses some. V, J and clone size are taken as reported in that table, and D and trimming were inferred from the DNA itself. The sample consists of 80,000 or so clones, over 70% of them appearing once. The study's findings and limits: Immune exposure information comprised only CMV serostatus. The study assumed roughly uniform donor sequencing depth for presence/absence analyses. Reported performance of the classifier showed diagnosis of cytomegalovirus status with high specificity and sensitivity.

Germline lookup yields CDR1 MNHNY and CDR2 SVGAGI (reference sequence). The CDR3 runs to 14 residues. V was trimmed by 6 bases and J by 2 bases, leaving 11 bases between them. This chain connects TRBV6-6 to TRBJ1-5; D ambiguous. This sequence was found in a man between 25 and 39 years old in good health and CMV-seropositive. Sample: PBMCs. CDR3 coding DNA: TGTGCCAGCAGCGGAGGATTCGGCAATCAGCCCCAGCATTTT. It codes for CASSGGFGNQPQHF.